This TCR beta chain was retrieved from a study of cytomegalovirus exposure and HLA in healthy donors. The assay was immunoSEQ multiplex PCR, and TCRdb's table has in-frame clones only and misses some. The sample contains over 150,000 clones, around 96% of which appear only once. The V segment lost 5 bases and the J segment 10 bases; nucleotides outside the gene matches: 15. Per germline, CDR1 PRHDT and CDR2 FYEKMQ (reference sequence). The CDR3 covers 17 residues. Regarding the study as a whole: Reportedly, cytomegalovirus status was diagnosed with high sensitivity and specificity. In the roughly 120 validation repertoires, a later analysis found that first-cohort TCR clusters tended to co-occur. Most TCR sequences proved rare, with some public TCRs found in many donors. Investigators reported 150 to 200 TCR beta chains as tied to cytomegalovirus.

This clone was observed a single time. The antigen is undetermined. Input material: PBMCs. The receptor was isolated from a woman between 18 and 30 years old in good health and CMV-seronegative. This chain links TRBV13 with TRBJ2-1, with TRBD2 identical over 12 bases. The CDR3 DNA follows: TGTGCCAGCAGCCTATCAATCCTAGCGGGGGGGGATCCCGAGCAGTTCTTC. Translating gives CASSLSILAGGDPEQFF.